This T cell receptor (beta chain) was identified in a study of response to subunit inactivated influenza vaccine. Study-wide findings and caveats: The authors offered the suggestion that each seasonal influenza vaccination recruits few new T cells.

For this clonotype: As yet, its antigen is unknown.

TCRdb analysed the RT-PCR reads with MiXCR anew, one entry per CDR3 protein. The sample holds just over 300,000 distinct CDR3 sequences, 20% to 25% seen once. This clonotype was obtained from a man between 50 and 70 years old who received an inactivated influenza vaccine. The specimen was PBMCs from blood, collected 21 months after vaccination.

CDR3 protein: CASSETSPTYEQYF. CDR3 coding DNA: TGTGCCAGCAGTGAAACTAGCCCGACCTACGAGCAGTACTTC. The rearrangement uses TRBV2 and TRBJ2-7, with D possibly TRBD2 on 6 matching bases. The ends were cut back, 2 bases at V and 2 bases at J, with 10 bases in the middle. The CDR3 contains 14 residues. Per germline, CDR1 SNHLY and CDR2 FYNNEI.